The T cell receptor beta chain described here comes from a study of cytotoxic CD8 clonotypes in ibrutinib-treated CLL. On the study more broadly: Responses: 24 partial, 2 complete; after median roughly 63 months, about 15 stayed remitted, 12 progressed. After treatment lasting a median about 13 months, range 6 to 36, response samples were collected.

General study findings and limits: Contraction or stability on treatment characterized the public clonotypes, which were uncommon. Samples from sustained-remission and progressing patients were taken at different times.

Germline CDR1 and CDR2: LNHNV and YYDKDF (reference sequence). This CDR3 has 13 residues. V shed 0 bases and J 10 bases; nucleotides not matched to a gene: 3. In regard to this clone: Antigen unknown.

The protocol was immunoSEQ multiplex PCR, while the TCRdb copy is restricted to in-frame clones and leaves out a portion. Of approximately 350,000 clones listed, 60% to 80% are singletons. Source: PBMCs, taken after 36 months of ibrutinib treatment. The sequence derives from a human donor with chronic lymphocytic leukemia. The genes are TRBV15 and TRBJ1-1; 9 bases align to TRBD1. The CDR3 DNA follows: TGTGCCACCAGCAGAGATAGGGACAGGGTAGCTTTCTTT. This encodes CATSRDRDRVAFF.